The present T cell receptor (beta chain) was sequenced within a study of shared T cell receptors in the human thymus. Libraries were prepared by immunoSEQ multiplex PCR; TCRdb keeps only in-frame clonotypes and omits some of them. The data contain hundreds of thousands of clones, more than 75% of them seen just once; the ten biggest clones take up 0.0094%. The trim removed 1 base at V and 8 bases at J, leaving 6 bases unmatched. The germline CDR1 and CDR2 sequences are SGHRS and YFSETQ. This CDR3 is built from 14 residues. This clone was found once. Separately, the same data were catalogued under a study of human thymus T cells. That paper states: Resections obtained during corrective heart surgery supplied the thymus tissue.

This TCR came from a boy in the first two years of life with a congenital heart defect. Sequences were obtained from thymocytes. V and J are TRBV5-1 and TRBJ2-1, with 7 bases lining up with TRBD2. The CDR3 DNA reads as TGCGCCAGCAGCTTGTATGCGGGAGCGGATGAGCAGTTCTTC. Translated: CASSLYAGADEQFF.